The sample holds a few counts of the clone carrying this T cell receptor (beta chain). The trim removed 0 bases at V and 10 bases at J, leaving 13 bases unmatched. The germline V gene encodes CDR1 SGHTA and CDR2 FQGTGA. CDR3 length equals 16 residues. The entry originates in a study of blood T cell repertoires in COVID-19. For the study at large: Sources were T cells, B-cell-depleted T cells, or PBMCs; the material itself was cDNA or gDNA.

Method: immunoSEQ multiplex PCR; TCRdb's copy keeps in-frame clones and lacks some. This table holds about 130,000 clones, approximately 80% found once. Clinical history as reported by participants underpinned cohort assignment. Recovery meant two consecutive negative NP/OP PCR tests, professional clearance, or resolved symptoms. The clonotype originates from a man in his forties or fifties who had recovered from COVID-19. V is TRBV7-3 and J is TRBJ1-1, with 8 positions matching TRBD1. Source material: PBMCs or T cells enriched from blood (not recorded which). CDR3 sequence: CASSLTSGTGLMGAFF. As DNA, the CDR3 is TGTGCCAGCAGCTTAACGAGCGGGACAGGCCTTATGGGAGCTTTCTTT.